The sequence of this TCR beta chain was determined in a study of cytomegalovirus exposure and HLA in healthy donors. Regarding the study as a whole: Later analysis showed most CMV-associated TCR beta chains appearing HLA-restricted.

Those who donated were healthy bone marrow donors. The primer mix had 60 Vbeta and 13 Jbeta primers. Measured with immunoSEQ multiplex PCR; TCRdb has only the in-frame clones, and not every one. The sample yields 82,000 or so clones, 9.5% to 13% seen once. This clone was seen a few times. Its matching antigen is unknown. The clonotype originates from a man aged 55 to 70 in good health and CMV-seropositive. The source material was PBMCs.

The CDR3 protein is CASSIVGGNTEAFF. In DNA, the CDR3 is TGTGCCAGTAGTATAGTTGGCGGAAACACTGAAGCTTTCTTT. V and J are TRBV19 and TRBJ1-1; no firm D call. Deletions cut 1 base from V and 2 bases from J, with 8 bases between. This CDR3 spans 14 amino acids. Germline CDR1 LNHDA, CDR2 SQIVND (reference sequence).